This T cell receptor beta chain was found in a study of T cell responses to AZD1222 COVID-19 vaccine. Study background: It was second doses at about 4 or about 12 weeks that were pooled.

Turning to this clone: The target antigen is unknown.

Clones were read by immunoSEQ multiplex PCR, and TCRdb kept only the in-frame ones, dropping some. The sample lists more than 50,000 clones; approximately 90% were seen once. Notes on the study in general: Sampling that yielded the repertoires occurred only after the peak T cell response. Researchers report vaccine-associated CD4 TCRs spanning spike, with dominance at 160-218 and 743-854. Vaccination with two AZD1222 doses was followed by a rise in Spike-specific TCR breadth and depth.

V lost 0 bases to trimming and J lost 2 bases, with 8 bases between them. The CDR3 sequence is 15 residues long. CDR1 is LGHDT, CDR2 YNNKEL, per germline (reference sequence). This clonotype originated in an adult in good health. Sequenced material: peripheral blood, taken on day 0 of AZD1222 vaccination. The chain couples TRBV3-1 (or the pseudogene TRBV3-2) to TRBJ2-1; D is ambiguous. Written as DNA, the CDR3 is TGTGCCAGCAGCCAAGATTTTGGTCCCTACAATGAGCAGTTCTTC. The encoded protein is CASSQDFGPYNEQFF.